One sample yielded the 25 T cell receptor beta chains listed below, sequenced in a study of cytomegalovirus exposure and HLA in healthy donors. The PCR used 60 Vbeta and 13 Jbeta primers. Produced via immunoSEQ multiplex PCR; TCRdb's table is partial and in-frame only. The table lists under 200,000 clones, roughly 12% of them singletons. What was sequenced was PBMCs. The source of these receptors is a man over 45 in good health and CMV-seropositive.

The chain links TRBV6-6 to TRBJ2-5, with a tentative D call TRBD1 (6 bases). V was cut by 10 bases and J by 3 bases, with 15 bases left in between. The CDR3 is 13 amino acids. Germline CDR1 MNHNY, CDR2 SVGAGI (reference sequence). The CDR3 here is CATQGRGEETQYF. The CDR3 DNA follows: TGTGCCACCCAGGGCAGGGGAGAAGAGACCCAGTACTTC.

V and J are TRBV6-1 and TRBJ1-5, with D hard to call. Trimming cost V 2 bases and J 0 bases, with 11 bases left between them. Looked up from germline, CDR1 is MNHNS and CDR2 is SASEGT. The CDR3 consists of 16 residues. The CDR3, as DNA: TGTGCCAGCAGTGAATATCGACTGGCTAGCAATCAGCCCCAGCATTTT. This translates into CASSEYRLASNQPQHF.

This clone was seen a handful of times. CDR3 in amino acids: CASSLDRVGEQYF. The CDR3, as DNA: TGTGCCAGCAGCTTAGACAGGGTAGGAGAGCAGTACTTC. V and J are TRBV7-3 and TRBJ2-7, with TRBD1 identical over 7 bases. The CDR3 length is 13 residues. The germline V gene has CDR1 SGHTA and CDR2 FQGTGA. V gave up 2 bases and J gave up 7 bases; unmatched junction bases: 5.

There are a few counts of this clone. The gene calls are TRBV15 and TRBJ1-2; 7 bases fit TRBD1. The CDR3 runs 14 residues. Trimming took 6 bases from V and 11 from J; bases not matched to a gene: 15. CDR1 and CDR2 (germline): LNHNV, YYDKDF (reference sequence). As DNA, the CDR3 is TGTGCCACCAGTGGGGCGGGACAGCCGTATTCGTACACCTTC. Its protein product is CATSGAGQPYSYTF.

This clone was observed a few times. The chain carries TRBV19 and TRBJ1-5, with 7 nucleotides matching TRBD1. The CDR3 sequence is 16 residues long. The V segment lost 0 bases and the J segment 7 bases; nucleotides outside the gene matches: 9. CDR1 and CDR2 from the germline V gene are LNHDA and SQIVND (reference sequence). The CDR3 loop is CASSIDSGPGGQPQHF. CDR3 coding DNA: TGTGCCAGTAGTATAGATTCGGGGCCAGGGGGACAGCCCCAGCATTTT.

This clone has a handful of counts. The CDR3: CATGTSGGLNEQFF. Here the CDR3 DNA reads TGTGCCACTGGGACTAGCGGGGGCCTCAATGAGCAGTTCTTC. The chain couples TRBV19 to TRBJ2-1; 14 bases map to TRBD2. This CDR3 is 14 amino acids long. V gave up 10 bases and J gave up 6 bases; unmatched junction bases: 5. Germline V gene data show CDR1 as LNHDA and CDR2 as SQIVND (reference sequence).

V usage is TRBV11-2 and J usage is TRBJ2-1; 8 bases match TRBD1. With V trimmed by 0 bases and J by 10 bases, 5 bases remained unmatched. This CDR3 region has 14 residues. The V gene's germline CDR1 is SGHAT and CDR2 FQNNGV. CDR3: CASSLDRGLGEQFF. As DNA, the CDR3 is TGTGCCAGCAGCTTAGACAGGGGGCTTGGGGAGCAGTTCTTC.

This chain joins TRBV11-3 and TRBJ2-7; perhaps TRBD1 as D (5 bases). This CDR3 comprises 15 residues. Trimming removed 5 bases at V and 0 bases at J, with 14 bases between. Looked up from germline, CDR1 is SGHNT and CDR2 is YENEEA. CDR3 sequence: CASSVGATSSYEQYF. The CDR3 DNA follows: TGTGCCAGCAGCGTAGGGGCCACAAGCTCCTACGAGCAGTACTTC.

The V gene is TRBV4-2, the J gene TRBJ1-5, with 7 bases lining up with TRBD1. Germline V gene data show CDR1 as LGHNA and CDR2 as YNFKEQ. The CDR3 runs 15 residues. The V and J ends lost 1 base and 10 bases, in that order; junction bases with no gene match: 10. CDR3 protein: CASSQGAGGPFPQHF. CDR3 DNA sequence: TGTGCCAGCAGCCAAGGGGCAGGGGGGCCTTTTCCCCAGCATTTT.

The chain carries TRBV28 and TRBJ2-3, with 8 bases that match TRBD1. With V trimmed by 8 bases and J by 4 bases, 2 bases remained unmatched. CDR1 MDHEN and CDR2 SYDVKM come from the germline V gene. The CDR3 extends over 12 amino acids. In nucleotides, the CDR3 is TGTGCCAGCCGACAGGGGTCAGATACGCAGTATTTT. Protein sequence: CASRQGSDTQYF.

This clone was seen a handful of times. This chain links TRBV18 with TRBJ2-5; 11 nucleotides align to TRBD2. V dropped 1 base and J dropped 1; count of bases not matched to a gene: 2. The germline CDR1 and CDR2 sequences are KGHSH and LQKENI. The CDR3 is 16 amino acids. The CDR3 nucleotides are TGTGCCAGCTCACCACGTAGCGGGGGGGGCCAAGAGACCCAGTACTTC. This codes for CASSPRSGGGQETQYF.

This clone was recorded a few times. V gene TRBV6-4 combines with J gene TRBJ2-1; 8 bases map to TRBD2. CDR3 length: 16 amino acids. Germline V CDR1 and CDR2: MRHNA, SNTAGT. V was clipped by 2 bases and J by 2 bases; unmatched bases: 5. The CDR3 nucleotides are TGTGCCAGCAGTGACATAGCGGGGTTAACCTACAATGAGCAGTTCTTC. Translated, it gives CASSDIAGLTYNEQFF.

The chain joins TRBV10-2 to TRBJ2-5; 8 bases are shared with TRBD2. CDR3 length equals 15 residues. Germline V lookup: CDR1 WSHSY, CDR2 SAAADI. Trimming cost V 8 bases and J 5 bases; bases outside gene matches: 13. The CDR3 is CASLRGGSEGETQYF. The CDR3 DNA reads TGCGCCAGCTTACGGGGGGGGTCCGAAGGGGAGACCCAGTACTTC.

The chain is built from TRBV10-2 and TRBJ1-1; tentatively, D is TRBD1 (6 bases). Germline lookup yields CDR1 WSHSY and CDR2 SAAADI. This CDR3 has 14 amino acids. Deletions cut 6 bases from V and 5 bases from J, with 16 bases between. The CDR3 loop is CASRIGQSGTEAFF. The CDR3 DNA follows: TGCGCCAGCAGAATCGGACAGTCGGGAACTGAAGCTTTCTTT.

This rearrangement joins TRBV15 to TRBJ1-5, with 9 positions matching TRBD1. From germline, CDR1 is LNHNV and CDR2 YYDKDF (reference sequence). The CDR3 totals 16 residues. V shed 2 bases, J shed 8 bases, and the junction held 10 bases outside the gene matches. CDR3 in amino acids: CATSRQDRGIREPQHF. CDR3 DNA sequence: TGTGCCACCAGCAGACAGGACAGGGGTATTCGGGAGCCCCAGCATTTT.

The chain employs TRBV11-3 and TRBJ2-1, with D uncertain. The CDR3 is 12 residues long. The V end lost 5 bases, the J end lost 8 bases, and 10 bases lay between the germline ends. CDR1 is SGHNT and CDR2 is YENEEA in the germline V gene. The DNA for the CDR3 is TGTGCCAGCAGCCACGACTTCCATGAGCAGTTCTTC. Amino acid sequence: CASSHDFHEQFF.

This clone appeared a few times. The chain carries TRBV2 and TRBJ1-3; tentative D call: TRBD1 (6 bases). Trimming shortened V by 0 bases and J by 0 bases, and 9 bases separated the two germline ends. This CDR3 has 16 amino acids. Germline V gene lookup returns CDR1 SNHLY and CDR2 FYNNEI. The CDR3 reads CASSEARQVSGNTIYF. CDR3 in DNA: TGTGCCAGCAGTGAAGCGCGACAGGTCTCTGGAAACACCATATATTTT.

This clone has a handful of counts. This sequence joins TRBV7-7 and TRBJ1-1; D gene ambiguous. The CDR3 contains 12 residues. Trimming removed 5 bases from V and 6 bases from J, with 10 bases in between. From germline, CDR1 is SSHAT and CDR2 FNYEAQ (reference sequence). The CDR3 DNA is TGTGCCAGCAGCCCAGACATTCCTGAAGCTTTCTTT. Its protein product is CASSPDIPEAFF.

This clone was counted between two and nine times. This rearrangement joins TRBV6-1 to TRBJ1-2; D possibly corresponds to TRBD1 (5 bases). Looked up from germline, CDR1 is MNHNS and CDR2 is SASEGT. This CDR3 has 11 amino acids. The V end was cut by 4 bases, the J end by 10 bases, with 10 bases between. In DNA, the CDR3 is TGTGCCAGCAGTGGGCCCAGGGACTACACCTTC. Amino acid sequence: CASSGPRDYTF.

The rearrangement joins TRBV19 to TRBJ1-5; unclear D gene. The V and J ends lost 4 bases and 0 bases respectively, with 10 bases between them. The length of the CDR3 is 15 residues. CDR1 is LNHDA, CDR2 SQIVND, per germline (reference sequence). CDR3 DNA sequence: TGTGCCAGTAGTAAACCTGACTTTAGCAATCAGCCCCAGCATTTT. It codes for CASSKPDFSNQPQHF.

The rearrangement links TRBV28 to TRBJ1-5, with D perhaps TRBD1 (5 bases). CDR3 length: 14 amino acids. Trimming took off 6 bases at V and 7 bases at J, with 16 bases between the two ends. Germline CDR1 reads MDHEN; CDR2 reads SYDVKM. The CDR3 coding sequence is TGTGCCAGCAGCTTACCGGGGGATGGACAGCCCCAGCATTTT. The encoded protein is CASSLPGDGQPQHF.

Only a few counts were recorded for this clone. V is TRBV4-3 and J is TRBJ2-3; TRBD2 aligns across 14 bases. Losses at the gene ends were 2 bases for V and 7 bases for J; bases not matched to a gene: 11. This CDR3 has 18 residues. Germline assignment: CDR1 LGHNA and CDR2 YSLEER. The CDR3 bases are TGCGCCAGCAGCCAAAAGGCGCCCGGGACTAGCGGGGGTTATACGCAGTATTTT. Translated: CASSQKAPGTSGGYTQYF.

The chain's CDR3 is CASSLMGQGGSNQPQHF. Written as DNA, the CDR3 is TGTGCCAGCAGCTTAATGGGGCAGGGAGGGAGCAATCAGCCCCAGCATTTT. The chain employs TRBV7-9 and TRBJ1-5, with D tentatively TRBD1 (5 bases). V gave up 2 bases and J gave up 1 base, with 15 bases separating them. This CDR3 contains 17 residues. CDR1 is SEHNR, CDR2 FQNEAQ, per germline (reference sequence).

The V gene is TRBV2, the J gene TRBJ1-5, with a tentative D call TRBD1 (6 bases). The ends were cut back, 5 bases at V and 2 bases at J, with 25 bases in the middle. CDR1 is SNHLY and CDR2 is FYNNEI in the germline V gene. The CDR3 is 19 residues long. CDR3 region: CASSLGSGGPLRGNQPQHF. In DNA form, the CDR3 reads TGTGCCAGCAGTTTAGGGTCGGGGGGGCCCCTACGGGGCAATCAGCCCCAGCATTTT.

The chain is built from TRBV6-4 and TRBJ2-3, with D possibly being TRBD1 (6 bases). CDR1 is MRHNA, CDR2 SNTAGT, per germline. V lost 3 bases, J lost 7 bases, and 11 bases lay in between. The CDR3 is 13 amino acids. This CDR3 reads CASSEQGRNTQYF. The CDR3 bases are TGTGCCAGCAGTGAACAGGGTCGGAATACGCAGTATTTT.